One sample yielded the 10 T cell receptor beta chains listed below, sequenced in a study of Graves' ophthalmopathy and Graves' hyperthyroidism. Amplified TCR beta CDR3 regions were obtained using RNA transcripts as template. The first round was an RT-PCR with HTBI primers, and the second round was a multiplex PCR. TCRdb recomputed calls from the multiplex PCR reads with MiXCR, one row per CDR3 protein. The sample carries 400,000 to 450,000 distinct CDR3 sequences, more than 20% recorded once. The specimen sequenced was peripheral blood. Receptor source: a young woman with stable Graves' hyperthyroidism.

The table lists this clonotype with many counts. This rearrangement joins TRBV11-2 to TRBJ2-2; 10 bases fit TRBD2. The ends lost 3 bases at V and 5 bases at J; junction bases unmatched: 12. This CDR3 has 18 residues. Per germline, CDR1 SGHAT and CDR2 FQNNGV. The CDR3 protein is CASSFSKAGGSRTGELFF. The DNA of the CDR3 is TGTGCCAGCAGCTTTTCTAAAGCGGGGGGGTCGCGGACCGGGGAGCTGTTTTTT. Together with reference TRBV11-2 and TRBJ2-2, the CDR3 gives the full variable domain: EAGVAQSPRYKIIEKRQSVAFWCNPISGHATLYWYQQILGQGPKLLIQFQNNGVVDDSQLPKDRFSAERLKGVDSTLKIQPAKLEDSAVYLCASSFSKAGGSRTGELFFGEGSRLTVL.

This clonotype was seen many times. CDR3 nucleotides: TGTGCCACCAGTGATGGGGGACAGGGAAACGAGCAGTACTTC. It specifies CATSDGGQGNEQYF. The chain couples TRBV24-1 to TRBJ2-7; TRBD1 agrees at 9 bases. Germline CDR1 and CDR2: KGHDR and SFDVKD. This CDR3 spans 14 amino acids. After removal of 3 bases from V and 5 bases from J, the junction contained 4 bases not matched to a gene.

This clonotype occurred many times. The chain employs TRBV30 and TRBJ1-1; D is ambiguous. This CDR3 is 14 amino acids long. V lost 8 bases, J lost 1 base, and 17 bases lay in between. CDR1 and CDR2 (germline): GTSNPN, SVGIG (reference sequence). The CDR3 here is CARLELAGNTEAFF. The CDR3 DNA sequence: TGTGCCCGCTTAGAGCTAGCAGGGAACACTGAAGCTTTCTTT.

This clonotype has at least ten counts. The CDR3 sequence is CASRDTGGRGETQYF. Here the CDR3 DNA reads TGTGCCAGCAGGGATACAGGGGGCCGAGGAGAGACCCAGTACTTC. The V and J genes are TRBV12-3 or TRBV12-4 and TRBJ2-5, with 9 bases matching TRBD1. The CDR3 is 15 amino acids. V lost 6 bases, J lost 4 bases, and 9 bases stayed unmatched.

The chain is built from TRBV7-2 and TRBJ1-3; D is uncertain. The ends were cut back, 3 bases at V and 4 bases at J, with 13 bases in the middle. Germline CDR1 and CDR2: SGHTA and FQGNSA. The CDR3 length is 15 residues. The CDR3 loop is CASSFISSGGNTIYF. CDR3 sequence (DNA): TGTGCCAGCAGCTTTATCTCCTCTGGGGGAAACACCATATATTTT. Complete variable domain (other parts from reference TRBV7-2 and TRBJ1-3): GAGVSQSPSNKVTEKGKDVELRCDPISGHTALYWYRQSLGQGLEFLIYFQGNSAPDKSGLPSDRFSAERTGGSVSTLTIQRTQQEDSAVYLCASSFISSGGNTIYFGEGSWLTVV.

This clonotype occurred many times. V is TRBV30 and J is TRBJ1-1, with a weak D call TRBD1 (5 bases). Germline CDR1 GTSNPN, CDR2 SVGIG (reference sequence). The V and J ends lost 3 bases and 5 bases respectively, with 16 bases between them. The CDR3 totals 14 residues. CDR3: CAWRSRVGRTEAFF. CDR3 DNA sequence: TGTGCCTGGAGGTCCAGGGTCGGGAGGACTGAAGCTTTCTTT.

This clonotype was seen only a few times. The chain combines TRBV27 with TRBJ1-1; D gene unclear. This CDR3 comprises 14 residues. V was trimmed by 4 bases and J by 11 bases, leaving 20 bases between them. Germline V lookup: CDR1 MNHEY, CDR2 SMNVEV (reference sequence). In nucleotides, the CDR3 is TGTGCCAGCAGTTCCGCCTACTTTGGAGTAAGGGCTTTCTTT. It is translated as CASSSAYFGVRAFF.

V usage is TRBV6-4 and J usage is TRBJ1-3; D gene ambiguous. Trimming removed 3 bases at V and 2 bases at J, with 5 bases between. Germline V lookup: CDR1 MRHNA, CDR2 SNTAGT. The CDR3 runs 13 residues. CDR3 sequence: CASSDGPGNTIYF. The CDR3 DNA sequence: TGTGCCAGCAGTGATGGTCCTGGAAACACCATATATTTT.

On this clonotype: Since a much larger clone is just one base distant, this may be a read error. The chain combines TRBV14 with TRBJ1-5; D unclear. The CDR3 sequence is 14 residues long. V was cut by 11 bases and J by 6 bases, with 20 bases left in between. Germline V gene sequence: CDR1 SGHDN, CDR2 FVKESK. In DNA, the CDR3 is TGTGCCGCCGGGTTACAGATATTCTGTCAGCCCCAGCATTTT. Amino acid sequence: CAAGLQIFCQPQHF. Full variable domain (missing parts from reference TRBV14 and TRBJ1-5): EAGVTQFPSHSVIEKGQTVTLRCDPISGHDNLYWYRRVMGKEIKFLLHFVKESKQDESGMPNNRFLAERTGGTYSTLKVQPAELEDSGVYFCAAGLQIFCQPQHFGDGTRLSIL.

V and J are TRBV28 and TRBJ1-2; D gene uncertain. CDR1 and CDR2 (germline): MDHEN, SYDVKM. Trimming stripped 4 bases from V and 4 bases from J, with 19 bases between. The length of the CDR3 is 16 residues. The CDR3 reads CASSSQFRETGYGYTF. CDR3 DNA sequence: TGTGCCAGCAGTTCCCAATTCCGGGAGACGGGCTATGGCTACACCTTC.